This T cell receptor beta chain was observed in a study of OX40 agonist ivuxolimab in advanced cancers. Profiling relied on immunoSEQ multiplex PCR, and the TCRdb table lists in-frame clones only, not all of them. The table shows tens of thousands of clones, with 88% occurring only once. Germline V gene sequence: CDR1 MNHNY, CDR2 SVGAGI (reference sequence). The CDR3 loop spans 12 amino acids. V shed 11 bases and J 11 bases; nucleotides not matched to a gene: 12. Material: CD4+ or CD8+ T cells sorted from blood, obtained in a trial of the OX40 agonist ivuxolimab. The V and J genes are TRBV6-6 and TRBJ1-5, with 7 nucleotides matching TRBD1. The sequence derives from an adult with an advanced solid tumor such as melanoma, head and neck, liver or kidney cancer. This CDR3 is CACGTERRAQHF. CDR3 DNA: TGTGCCTGCGGGACAGAGAGGCGAGCCCAGCATTTT.